Each of the 13 T cell receptor beta chains below was sequenced from the same sample in a study of blood T cell repertoires in COVID-19. The assay was immunoSEQ multiplex PCR, and TCRdb's table has in-frame clones only and misses some. This sample has around 200,000 clones, with 80% to 85% found just once. Sequenced: peripheral blood. All receptors derive from an elderly woman with active or convalescent COVID-19.

CDR3 sequence: CASSFRTSGDHEQFF. The CDR3 bases are TGCGCCAGCAGCTTCCGGACTAGCGGGGACCATGAGCAGTTCTTC. The chain is built from TRBV5-1 and TRBJ2-1; 12 positions agree with TRBD2. Germline CDR1 reads SGHRS; CDR2 reads YFSETQ. The J segment lost 8 bases and the V segment lost 2 bases, leaving 5 bases of the junction unmatched. The CDR3 has 15 amino acids.

The V and J genes are TRBV12-3 or TRBV12-4 and TRBJ1-6; no firm D call. The CDR3 is made up of 13 amino acids. V lost 6 bases and J 6 bases, leaving 9 bases between the germline ends. CDR3 nucleotide sequence: TGTGCCAGCAGAATTAAAGCTAATTCACCCCTCCACTTT. It yields the protein CASRIKANSPLHF.

J is TRBJ1-3 and V is TRBV15; TRBD1 matches 7 bases. There are 16 residues in the CDR3. Looked up from germline, CDR1 is LNHNV and CDR2 is YYDKDF (reference sequence). After removal of 3 bases from V and 2 bases from J, the junction contained 7 bases not matched to a gene. CDR3 amino acids: CATSRSRGITGNTIYF. DNA for the CDR3: TGTGCCACCAGCAGGTCCAGGGGGATAACTGGAAACACCATATATTTT.

V is TRBV7-8 and J is TRBJ2-1, with 9 positions matching TRBD1. V was pared by 5 bases and J by 3 bases, with 11 bases of the junction left unmatched. Germline V gene sequence: CDR1 SGHVS, CDR2 FQNEAQ. The CDR3 spans 17 residues. CDR3: CASSHAPGTGIYNEQFF. Here the CDR3 DNA reads TGTGCCAGCAGCCATGCCCCCGGGACAGGGATCTACAATGAGCAGTTCTTC.

This clone was detected a few times. The gene calls are TRBV30 and TRBJ1-5, with D possibly being TRBD1 (6 bases). From germline, CDR1 is GTSNPN and CDR2 SVGIG (reference sequence). CDR3 length equals 13 residues. The germline V and J ends were trimmed by 7 bases and 7 bases, with 17 bases remaining between them. The CDR3 protein is CAFGGRAGQPQHF. The DNA for the CDR3 is TGTGCCTTTGGGGGCAGGGCAGGACAGCCCCAGCATTTT.

Remarks on this clone: The junction and the germline gene differ at one end; a read error may be behind it. This rearrangement joins TRBV27 to TRBJ1-1, with D unclear. CDR3 length: 16 residues. The germline gives CDR1 MNHEY, CDR2 SMNVEV (reference sequence). CDR3: CASSDRLTASPTFDYF. The CDR3 region has the DNA TGTGCCAGCAGTGACCGCCTGACGGCGTCACCCACCTTTGACTATTTT.

CDR3 region: CASSSRTESSYEQYF. CDR3 DNA: TGTGCCAGCAGCTCACGGACAGAGAGCTCCTACGAGCAGTACTTC. The chain uses TRBV7-2 and TRBJ2-7, with a possible D match to TRBD1 (6 bases). In germline, CDR1 is SGHTA, CDR2 FQGNSA. CDR3 length: 15 amino acids. V lost 4 bases, J lost 0 bases, and 13 bases lay in between. Full variable domain (missing parts from reference TRBV7-2 and TRBJ2-7): GAGVSQSPSNKVTEKGKDVELRCDPISGHTALYWYRQSLGQGLEFLIYFQGNSAPDKSGLPSDRFSAERTGGSVSTLTIQRTQQEDSAVYLCASSSRTESSYEQYFGPGTRLTVT.

The rearrangement joins TRBV7-9 to TRBJ1-3; tentative D call: TRBD1 (5 bases). Per germline, CDR1 SEHNR and CDR2 FQNEAQ (reference sequence). Trimming shortened V by 5 bases and J by 4 bases, and 15 bases separated the two germline ends. The length of the CDR3 is 15 residues. In nucleotides, the CDR3 is TGTGCCAGCAGCCGCCAGACAGTTCGAGGAAACACCATATATTTT. Protein sequence: CASSRQTVRGNTIYF.

The rearrangement uses TRBV2 and TRBJ1-1; 7 bases line up with TRBD1. The CDR3 length is 14 residues. Germline V CDR1 and CDR2: SNHLY, FYNNEI. The V gene end was trimmed by 6 bases and the J gene end by 5 bases; junction bases not matched to a gene: 9. CDR3 bases: TGTGCCAGCAGCACCTTTACAGGGGTGACTGAAGCTTTCTTT. Its protein product is CASSTFTGVTEAFF.

The chain couples TRBV18 to TRBJ2-3; TRBD2 matches at 10 bases. Looked up from germline, CDR1 is KGHSH and CDR2 is LQKENI. The CDR3 extends over 17 amino acids. Losses at the gene ends were 3 bases for V and 3 bases for J; bases not matched to a gene: 9. This chain's CDR3 is CASSPTSGLGGTDTQYF. The CDR3 DNA follows: TGTGCCAGCTCACCGACTAGCGGGTTAGGTGGTACAGATACGCAGTATTTT.

This clone occurred once. The rearrangement uses TRBV19 and TRBJ2-7; maybe TRBD2 (5 bases). The CDR3 totals 14 residues. V dropped 2 bases and J dropped 1 base, with 9 bases sitting between them. Germline V gene data show CDR1 as LNHDA and CDR2 as SQIVND (reference sequence). The CDR3 spells CASSISGISYEQYF. The CDR3 DNA sequence: TGTGCCAGTAGTATATCGGGGATTTCCTACGAGCAGTACTTC.

The rearrangement links TRBV18 to TRBJ1-1, with D uncertain. Germline V gene lookup returns CDR1 KGHSH and CDR2 LQKENI. V was shortened by 2 bases and J by 5 bases, with 6 bases between the two germline ends. The CDR3 is made up of 12 amino acids. In nucleotides, the CDR3 is TGTGCCAGCTCACCAATGGCAACTGAAGCTTTCTTT. Translation gives CASSPMATEAFF.

The chain recombines TRBV4-2 with TRBJ2-7, with TRBD2 identical over 7 bases. Germline lookup yields CDR1 LGHNA and CDR2 YNFKEQ. The CDR3 contains 18 residues. Unmatched junction bases numbered 18, after V lost 2 bases and J lost 5 bases. CDR3 region: CASSQSASGGLSGHEQYF. The DNA of the CDR3 is TGTGCCAGCAGCCAATCCGCCTCGGGAGGACTTAGCGGCCACGAGCAGTACTTC.